This T cell receptor (beta chain) was retrieved from a study of blood T cell repertoires in COVID-19. On the study more broadly: The analysed material was cDNA or gDNA that came from T cells, B-cell-depleted T cells, or PBMCs.

Losses at the gene ends were 6 bases for V and 3 bases for J; bases not matched to a gene: 6. This CDR3 comprises 15 residues. The germline V gene has CDR1 SNHLY and CDR2 FYNNEI. TCRdb keeps only in-frame clones here, not all; method: immunoSEQ multiplex PCR. The sample lists tens of thousands of clones, approximately 83% occurring once. Material for sequencing was peripheral blood. The origin of this receptor is a woman older than 75 with acute or convalescent COVID-19. The genes are TRBV2 and TRBJ1-2; 11 positions agree with TRBD1. CDR3 sequence (DNA): TGTGCCAGCAGCCGTCCGGGACAGGGGGACTATGGCTACACCTTC. It translates to CASSRPGQGDYGYTF.